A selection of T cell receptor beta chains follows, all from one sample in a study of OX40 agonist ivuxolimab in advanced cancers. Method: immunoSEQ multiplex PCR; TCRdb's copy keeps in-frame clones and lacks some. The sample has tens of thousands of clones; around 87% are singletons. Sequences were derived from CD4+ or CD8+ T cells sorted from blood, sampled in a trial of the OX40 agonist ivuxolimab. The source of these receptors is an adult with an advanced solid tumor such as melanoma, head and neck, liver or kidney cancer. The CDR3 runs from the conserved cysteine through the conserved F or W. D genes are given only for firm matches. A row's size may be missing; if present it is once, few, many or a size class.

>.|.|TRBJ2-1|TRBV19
CASSAGLPSSYNEQFF
TGTGCCAGTAGTGCGGGACTTCCGAGCTCCTACAATGAGCAGTTCTTC
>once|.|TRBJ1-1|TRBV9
CASSVVVTGAEAFF
TGTGCCAGCAGCGTAGTAGTAACGGGGGCTGAAGCTTTCTTT
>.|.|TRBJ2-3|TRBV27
CASRRGPLPSTDTQYF
TGTGCCAGCAGACGAGGACCGCTACCTAGCACAGATACGCAGTATTTT
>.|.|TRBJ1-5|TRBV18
CASSPNRDINQPQHF
TGTGCCAGCTCACCAAACCGGGACATCAATCAGCCCCAGCATTTT
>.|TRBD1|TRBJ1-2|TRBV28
CASSGTGTGYGYTF
TGTGCCAGCAGTGGGACCGGGACAGGGTATGGCTACACCTTC
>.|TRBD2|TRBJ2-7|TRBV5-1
CASSLSSGGYYEQYF
TGCGCCAGCAGCTTGTCGTCGGGAGGGTACTACGAGCAGTACTTC
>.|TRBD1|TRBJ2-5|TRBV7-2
CASSRGQIQETQYF
TGTGCCAGCAGCCGGGGACAGATCCAAGAGACCCAGTACTTC
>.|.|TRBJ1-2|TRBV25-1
CASSESTGTYGYTF
TGTGCCAGCAGTGAATCAACAGGGACCTATGGCTACACCTTC
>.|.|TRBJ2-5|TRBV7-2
CASRKRRGEGETQYF
TGTGCCAGCAGAAAACGGAGGGGGGAGGGAGAGACCCAGTACTTC
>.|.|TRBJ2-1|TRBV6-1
CASSALPGSASYNEQFF
TGTGCCAGCAGTGCACTCCCAGGGTCTGCCTCCTACAATGAGCAGTTCTTC
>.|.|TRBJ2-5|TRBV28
CASLHSLGAEQETQYF
TGTGCCAGCCTCCATAGTCTGGGGGCGGAACAAGAGACCCAGTACTTC
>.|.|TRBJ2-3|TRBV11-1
CASSWTDRDWPITDTQYF
TGTGCCAGCAGCTGGACGGACCGGGACTGGCCTATCACAGATACGCAGTATTTT
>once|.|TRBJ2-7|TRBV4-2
CASSLVEHYEQYF
TGTGCCAGCAGCCTGGTGGAGCACTACGAGCAGTACTTC
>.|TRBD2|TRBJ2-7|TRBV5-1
CASSLATSGPYEQYF
TGCGCCAGCAGCTTGGCGACTAGCGGTCCCTACGAGCAGTACTTC
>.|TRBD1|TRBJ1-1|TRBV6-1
CASASRGQGAEAFF
TGTGCCAGCGCGAGTAGGGGACAGGGGGCTGAAGCTTTCTTT
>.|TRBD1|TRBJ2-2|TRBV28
CASSSDRGRSTGELFF
TGTGCCAGCAGCTCCGACAGGGGGCGTTCCACCGGGGAGCTGTTTTTT
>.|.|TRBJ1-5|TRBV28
CAIENQGHQPQHF
TGTGCCATCGAAAACCAGGGACATCAGCCCCAGCATTTT
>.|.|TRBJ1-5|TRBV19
CASSIRTVNQPQHF
TGTGCCAGTAGTATTCGCACAGTCAATCAGCCCCAGCATTTT
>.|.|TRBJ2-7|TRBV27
CASRRGGTQPLEQYF
TGTGCCAGCAGAAGGGGCGGGACCCAGCCCCTAGAGCAGTACTTC
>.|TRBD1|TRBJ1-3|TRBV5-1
CASSLGTGYSGNTIYF
TGCGCCAGCAGCTTAGGGACAGGCTACTCTGGAAACACCATATATTTT
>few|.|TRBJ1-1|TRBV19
CASSLRGGTEAFF
TGTGCCAGTAGTTTACGGGGCGGCACTGAAGCTTTCTTT
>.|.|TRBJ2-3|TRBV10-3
CAIRMAGNTDTQYF
TGTGCCATCAGAATGGCAGGAAACACAGATACGCAGTATTTT